This TCR beta chain came from a study of CD8 T cells in ankylosing spondylitis. This clonotype was counted many times. Quantitative 5'-RACE was performed with molecular barcodes, and it yielded the TCR beta libraries. One entry per CDR3 protein results from TCRdb running MiXCR on the 5' RACE reads. In the table there are about 92,000 distinct CDR3 sequences, about 9% of which are singletons. The germline V and J ends were trimmed by 5 bases and 6 bases, with 20 bases remaining between them. From germline, CDR1 is SEHNR and CDR2 FQNEAQ (reference sequence). The length of the CDR3 is 15 residues. The chain joins TRBV7-9 to TRBJ2-7, with TRBD1 as a possible D gene (6 bases). This sequence was found in a male donor with ankylosing spondylitis or in good health (not recorded which). The sequenced sample consisted of blood, either unsorted or a sorted T cell fraction (not recorded which). Here the CDR3 DNA reads TGTGCCAGCAGCCCAGACGGTGGGACAAAGGCCGAGCAGTACTTC. Translation: CASSPDGGTKAEQYF.